Below are 31 T cell receptor beta chains sequenced from a single sample in a study of blood T cell repertoires in COVID-19. The protocol was immunoSEQ multiplex PCR, while the TCRdb copy is restricted to in-frame clones and leaves out a portion. The sample lists fewer than 80,000 clones, 88% occurring once. Sequencing was done on a sample of peripheral blood. The receptors come from a human donor in a cohort sampled during active COVID-19.

The chain combines TRBV5-6 with TRBJ1-5, with TRBD1 matching 7 bases. The length of the CDR3 is 15 residues. Germline CDR1 SGHDT, CDR2 YYEEEE. After removal of 0 bases from V and 2 bases from J, the junction contained 2 bases not matched to a gene. Here the CDR3 DNA reads TGTGCCAGCAGCTTGGGGACAGGAGGCAATCAGCCCCAGCATTTT. Amino acids: CASSLGTGGNQPQHF. The full variable domain, in which reference TRBV5-6 and TRBJ1-5 provide the parts outside the CDR3, is DAGVTQSPTHLIKTRGQQVTLRCSPKSGHDTVSWYQQALGQGPQFIFQYYEEEERQRGNFPDRFSGHQFPNYSSELNVNALLLGDSALYLCASSLGTGGNQPQHFGDGTRLSIL.

V gene TRBV9 combines with J gene TRBJ2-3, with 9 bases lining up with TRBD2. V trimming: 0 bases; J trimming: 6 bases; junction bases outside the gene matches: 5. The CDR3 is 15 amino acids. Germline assignment: CDR1 SGDLS and CDR2 YYNGEE. In DNA form, the CDR3 reads TGTGCCAGCAGCGTAGGCGGGGGGGCCGTGGATACGCAGTATTTT. It translates to CASSVGGGAVDTQYF.

The count of this clone is one. V and J are TRBV14 and TRBJ1-2, with unresolved D. From germline, CDR1 is SGHDN and CDR2 FVKESK. The CDR3 contains 14 residues. Trimming removed 4 bases at V and 3 bases at J, with 12 bases between. The CDR3 reads CASSLLGLDYGYTF. The CDR3 DNA reads TGTGCCAGCAGCCTCCTCGGACTAGACTATGGCTACACCTTC.

The V call is TRBV4-2, the J call TRBJ2-7; tentatively, D is TRBD2 (5 bases). Germline CDR1 and CDR2: LGHNA and YNFKEQ. The CDR3 is made up of 16 amino acids. Trimming took off 0 bases at V and 5 bases at J, with 17 bases between the two ends. The CDR3 here is CASSQDLRVASHEQYF. As DNA, the CDR3 is TGTGCCAGCAGCCAAGATCTTAGGGTAGCGAGCCACGAGCAGTACTTC.

This chain joins TRBV11-2 and TRBJ2-5; 10 bases match TRBD2. This CDR3 region has 15 residues. After removal of 7 bases from V and 3 bases from J, the junction contained 8 bases not matched to a gene. Germline V CDR1 and CDR2: SGHAT, FQNNGV. CDR3 coding DNA: TGTGCCAGCAAGCGGGGGGGCCTCAAGGAAGAGACCCAGTACTTC. Its translation is CASKRGGLKEETQYF. The full variable domain, its missing parts supplied by reference TRBV11-2 and TRBJ2-5, is EAGVAQSPRYKIIEKRQSVAFWCNPISGHATLYWYQQILGQGPKLLIQFQNNGVVDDSQLPKDRFSAERLKGVDSTLKIQPAKLEDSAVYLCASKRGGLKEETQYFGPGTRLLVL.

In its sample, this clone was seen once. The rearrangement joins TRBV11-2 to TRBJ2-2, with unresolved D. V lost 5 bases and J 7 bases, leaving 14 bases between the germline ends. Germline loops: CDR1 SGHAT, CDR2 FQNNGV. This CDR3 spans 14 amino acids. CDR3 amino acids: CASSPQQEIGELFF. DNA of the CDR3: TGTGCCAGCAGCCCACAGCAGGAAATCGGGGAGCTGTTTTTT.

This clone was seen just once. This chain links TRBV11-2 with TRBJ2-1; D may be TRBD2 (5 bases). V was trimmed by 0 bases and J by 8 bases, leaving 11 bases between them. The CDR3 has 14 amino acids. Germline assignment: CDR1 SGHAT and CDR2 FQNNGV. CDR3 DNA: TGTGCCAGCAGCTTAGATCTGGAGGTCGATGAGCAGTTCTTC. It specifies CASSLDLEVDEQFF.

The J gene is TRBJ2-7, the V gene TRBV23-1; 16 bases match TRBD2. TRBV23-1 qualifies as an ORF whose function is uncertain. This CDR3 is built from 18 residues. J lost 5 bases, V lost 8 bases, and 15 bases had no gene match. The CDR3 DNA follows: TGCGCCAGCGGTTCCGGGACTAGCGGGAGGGCGGGGGCAAACGAGCAGTACTTC. Translation gives CASGSGTSGRAGANEQYF.

This clone has a single count. The chain employs TRBV29-1 and TRBJ1-2; D gene ambiguous. The CDR3 runs 10 residues. V lost 3 bases to trimming and J lost 6 bases, with 5 bases between them. Germline V gene data show CDR1 as SQVTM and CDR2 as ANQGSEA. The CDR3 nucleotides are TGCAGCGTTGACCAGGATGGCTACACCTTC. It translates to CSVDQDGYTF. Drawing the rest from reference TRBV29-1 and TRBJ1-2, the complete variable domain is SAVISQKPSRDICQRGTSLTIQCQVDSQVTMMFWYRQQPGQSLTLIATANQGSEATYESGFVIDKFPISRPNLTFSTLTVSNMSPEDSSIYLCSVDQDGYTFGSGTRLTVV.

The chain combines TRBV6-5 with TRBJ2-7; 10 bases align to TRBD2. From germline, CDR1 is MNHEY and CDR2 SVGAGI. V lost 3 bases, J lost 4 bases, and 6 bases stayed unmatched. This CDR3 comprises 15 residues. CDR3 loop: CASSYNSGGPYEQYF. CDR3 bases: TGTGCCAGCAGTTATAATAGCGGGGGGCCGTACGAGCAGTACTTC.

V and J are TRBV4-1 and TRBJ2-6; D might be TRBD2 (5 bases). Looked up from germline, CDR1 is MGHRA and CDR2 is YSYEKL. Deletions cut 0 bases from V and 2 bases from J, with 8 bases between. The CDR3 consists of 16 residues. The CDR3: CASSQERAAGANVLTF. The CDR3 nucleotides are TGCGCCAGCAGCCAAGAGAGAGCGGCTGGGGCCAACGTCCTGACTTTC.

V and J are TRBV6-2 or TRBV6-3 and TRBJ2-5, with 9 nucleotides matching TRBD2. J was trimmed by 5 bases and V by 2 bases; bases with no gene match: 6. In germline, CDR1 is MNHEY, CDR2 SVGEGT. CDR3 length: 15 amino acids. The CDR3 protein is CASSYTGLAVETQYF. CDR3 DNA sequence: TGTGCCAGCAGTTACACGGGACTAGCTGTGGAGACCCAGTACTTC.

In DNA, the CDR3 is TGCGCCAGCAGCTTAACTCGGTCGTCTGGGGCCAACGTCCTGACTTTC. Its translation: CASSLTRSSGANVLTF. The chain couples TRBV5-1 to TRBJ2-6; D uncertain. Per the germline V gene, CDR1 is SGHRS and CDR2 is YFSETQ. The ends were cut back, 2 bases at V and 1 base at J, with 10 bases in the middle. This CDR3 is built from 16 residues.

The chain joins TRBV7-8 to TRBJ2-7; D possibly corresponds to TRBD2 (6 bases). The CDR3 has 14 amino acids. Germline loops: CDR1 SGHVS, CDR2 FQNEAQ. The V end lost 0 bases, the J end lost 2 bases, and 8 bases lay between the germline ends. Written as DNA, the CDR3 is TGTGCCAGCAGCTTAGCGCGGGGTCCCTACGAGCAGTACTTC. It yields the protein CASSLARGPYEQYF.

This chain uses TRBV16 with TRBJ2-1; D gene unclear. V lost 1 base, J lost 7 bases, and 20 bases lay in between. The CDR3 totals 17 residues. Germline lookup yields CDR1 KGHSY and CDR2 FQNENV. The chain's CDR3 is CASSQYGGATLRNEQFF. The CDR3 DNA sequence: TGTGCCAGCAGCCAATACGGCGGAGCTACCTTACGGAATGAGCAGTTCTTC.

The rearrangement uses TRBV21-1 and TRBJ2-7; the table's D call, TRBD2, was not checked against the DNA. TRBV21-1 is recorded as a pseudogene. The CDR3 is made up of 13 amino acids. The CDR3 sequence: CASSGGRAYEQYF. In nucleotides, the CDR3 is TGTGCCAGCAGCGGTGGGAGGGCCTACGAGCAGTACTTC.

The gene calls are TRBV18 and TRBJ1-2, with D perhaps TRBD1 (5 bases). The germline V and J ends were trimmed by 4 bases and 8 bases, with 11 bases remaining between them. The CDR3 runs to 12 residues. Germline-derived CDR1 and CDR2 are KGHSH and LQKENI. The CDR3, as DNA: TGTGCCAGCTCACGCAGGGAAGGAGGCTACACCTTC. Its translation is CASSRREGGYTF.

The chain recombines TRBV5-1 with TRBJ2-2; 10 bases are a match to TRBD2. V was clipped by 1 base and J by 4 bases; unmatched bases: 1. This CDR3 has 15 amino acids. Germline V gene lookup returns CDR1 SGHRS and CDR2 YFSETQ. This chain's CDR3 is CASSLLAGVTGELFF. The CDR3 bases are TGCGCCAGCAGCTTGCTAGCGGGGGTCACCGGGGAGCTGTTTTTT.

This chain uses TRBV24-1 with TRBJ1-1, with D maybe TRBD1 (5 bases). Germline V gene data show CDR1 as KGHDR and CDR2 as SFDVKD. V was clipped by 5 bases and J by 2 bases, with 8 bases between them. The CDR3 length is 13 residues. CDR3 DNA: TGTGCCACCAGTGTCCAGGGCAACACTGAAGCTTTCTTT. This encodes CATSVQGNTEAFF.

This clone was seen just once. The chain recombines TRBV18 with TRBJ1-1; 10 bases are a match to TRBD1. The CDR3 extends over 17 amino acids. Germline V gene lookup returns CDR1 KGHSH and CDR2 LQKENI. V lost 1 base, J lost 4 bases, and 9 bases stayed unmatched. In DNA form, the CDR3 reads TGTGCCAGCTCACCACTATGGGACAGGGGAGGTTCCACTGAAGCTTTCTTT. It encodes CASSPLWDRGGSTEAFF.

V is TRBV11-1 and J is TRBJ2-1; TRBD2 matches 8 bases. This CDR3 is 15 amino acids long. CDR1 SGHAT and CDR2 FQDESV come from the germline V gene (reference sequence). V lost 4 bases, J lost 8 bases, and 10 bases stayed unmatched. The CDR3 DNA sequence: TGTGCCAGCAGCTCCCGGGCTAGCGGGTTCGATGAGCAGTTCTTC. The encoded protein is CASSSRASGFDEQFF.

Note on this clone: The junction does not match germline at one end; this may be a read error. The rearrangement links TRBV2 to TRBJ2-7; 10 bases are a match to TRBD1. The germline V gene encodes CDR1 SNHLY and CDR2 FYNNEI. The CDR3 spans 15 residues. CDR3 nucleotide sequence: TGTGCCAGCACTGAAAGAAGACAGGGGGCAGGAGAGCAGTACTTC. Protein: CASTERRQGAGEQYF.

The chain is built from TRBV4-3 and TRBJ1-2; no clear D gene. V lost 0 bases and J 0 bases, leaving 11 bases between the germline ends. Germline lookup yields CDR1 LGHNA and CDR2 YSLEER. This CDR3 is 16 amino acids long. Here the CDR3 DNA reads TGCGCCAGCAGCCAAGATGTGGGAGTAGCTAACTATGGCTACACCTTC. Amino acid sequence: CASSQDVGVANYGYTF.

This clone has just one count. V is TRBV4-1 and J is TRBJ2-1, with D maybe TRBD1 (5 bases). The CDR3 totals 17 residues. The V gene lost 1 base and the J gene lost 1 base, with 14 bases spanning the gap. Germline loops: CDR1 MGHRA, CDR2 YSYEKL. CDR3 in amino acids: CASSQVVGRGSYNEQFF. The CDR3 DNA is TGCGCCAGCAGCCAAGTGGTGGGGCGTGGGTCCTACAATGAGCAGTTCTTC.

The V gene is TRBV3-1 (or the pseudogene TRBV3-2), the J gene TRBJ1-5; possible D gene TRBD1, 6 bases. CDR1 LGHDT and CDR2 YNNKEL come from the germline V gene (reference sequence). The CDR3 is 16 amino acids. Deletions cut 1 base from V and 5 bases from J, with 15 bases between. Here the CDR3 reads CASSQGPLGADQPQHF. The CDR3 nucleotides read TGTGCCAGCAGCCAAGGTCCCTTGGGGGCTGATCAGCCCCAGCATTTT.

The chain couples TRBV11-3 to TRBJ2-3; 9 nucleotides align to TRBD2. Per the germline V gene, CDR1 is SGHNT and CDR2 is YENEEA. V dropped 4 bases and J dropped 0; count of bases not matched to a gene: 17. The CDR3 is made up of 20 amino acids. The CDR3 reads CASSSEVHRSLAGSTDTQYF. DNA of the CDR3: TGTGCCAGCAGCTCAGAGGTCCACAGGAGTCTAGCGGGGAGCACAGATACGCAGTATTTT.

This chain connects TRBV18 to TRBJ2-3, with a possible D match to TRBD2 (6 bases). The CDR3 has 16 amino acids. V lost 3 bases and J lost 1, with 14 bases in between. Germline loops: CDR1 KGHSH, CDR2 LQKENI. In DNA, the CDR3 is TGTGCCAGCTCACCTCTAGCGCCGGAGGGCACAGATACGCAGTATTTT. It encodes CASSPLAPEGTDTQYF. Full variable domain (outside the CDR3, taken from reference TRBV18 and TRBJ2-3): NAGVMQNPRHLVRRRGQEARLRCSPMKGHSHVYWYRQLPEEGLKFMVYLQKENIIDESGMPKERFSAEFPKEGPSILRIQQVVRGDSAAYFCASSPLAPEGTDTQYFGPGTRLTVL.

The chain combines TRBV6-6 with TRBJ2-7; D not certain. The CDR3 length is 12 residues. Germline assignment: CDR1 MNHNY and CDR2 SVGAGI (reference sequence). V dropped 4 bases and J dropped 2 bases, with 6 bases sitting between them. DNA for the CDR3: TGTGCCAGCAGTTTTTCAACCTACGAGCAGTACTTC. Its protein product is CASSFSTYEQYF.

In its sample, this clone was seen a few times. The chain combines TRBV6-5 with TRBJ1-5, with D possibly being TRBD1 (5 bases). The V gene lost 6 bases and the J gene lost 3 bases, with 15 bases spanning the gap. Germline CDR1 MNHEY, CDR2 SVGAGI. The CDR3 is 15 residues long. As DNA, the CDR3 is TGTGCCAGCAGCATCCGACAGAGCCCCAATCAGCCCCAGCATTTT. Translation gives CASSIRQSPNQPQHF.

The V gene is TRBV5-1, the J gene TRBJ2-1; 8 bases align to TRBD2. The CDR3 sequence is 17 residues long. CDR1 and CDR2 from the germline V gene are SGHRS and YFSETQ. Trimming removed 0 bases from V and 1 base from J; junction bases left unmatched: 6. Written as DNA, the CDR3 is TGCGCCAGCAGCTTGGGGCCGGTAGCGGGATCCTACAATGAGCAGTTCTTC. Encoded protein: CASSLGPVAGSYNEQFF.

In its sample, this clone was seen once. The chain is built from TRBV5-4 and TRBJ1-5; the D gene is possibly TRBD1 (5 bases). Germline lookup yields CDR1 SGHNT and CDR2 YYREEE (reference sequence). There are 15 residues in the CDR3. Between the trimmed V and J ends, which lost 0 bases and 1 base, there was a span of 8 bases. CDR3: CASSLGQRSNQPQHF. CDR3 nucleotides: TGTGCCAGCAGCTTGGGACAGAGAAGCAATCAGCCCCAGCATTTT.